The 28 T cell receptor beta chains below all came from one sample that was sequenced in a study of T cell repertoires in cytomegalovirus infection. TCRdb re-derived calls from the reads in MiXCR, one entry per CDR3 protein. The sample shows roughly 630,000 distinct CDR3 sequences, 24% of them seen only once. The source material was CD8+ T cells from PBMCs. The origin of the receptors is a human donor in good health (CMV status not recorded). Some clones in this sample may be carry-over from other donors' samples.

The chain is built from TRBV19 and TRBJ2-4; 8 nucleotides line up with TRBD1. Germline CDR1 is LNHDA and CDR2 is SQIVND (reference sequence). The CDR3 is 19 residues long. Trimming cost V 5 bases and J 1 base; bases outside gene matches: 16. CDR3 protein: CASSHPRQGRDVAKNIQYF. The CDR3 DNA reads TGTGCCAGTAGTCACCCCCGACAGGGGAGAGACGTGGCCAAAAACATTCAGTACTTC.

This clonotype was observed a handful of times. The chain recombines TRBV2 with TRBJ1-1; 7 bases agree with TRBD1. The CDR3 consists of 11 residues. In germline, CDR1 is SNHLY, CDR2 FYNNEI. V shed 2 bases and J 10 bases; nucleotides not matched to a gene: 1. In DNA, the CDR3 is TGTGCCAGCAGTGAAACAGGGGTAGCTTTCTTT. It yields the protein CASSETGVAFF.

V is TRBV7-6 and J is TRBJ2-1, with D possibly being TRBD1 (6 bases). This CDR3 region has 16 residues. The germline V gene has CDR1 SGHVS and CDR2 FNYEAQ. The V and J ends lost 5 bases and 6 bases respectively, with 20 bases between them. CDR3 in DNA: TGTGCCAGCAGCCCAAAGTTAACTAGGGACATCAATGAGCAGTTCTTC. The encoded protein is CASSPKLTRDINEQFF.

The genes are TRBV6-1 and TRBJ1-1; D may be TRBD1 (6 bases). V was cut by 4 bases and J by 4 bases, with 16 bases left in between. The V gene's germline CDR1 is MNHNS and CDR2 SASEGT. The CDR3 runs to 15 residues. Written as DNA, the CDR3 is TGTGCCAGCAGTGGCGGGGACAACCGGGCCACTGAAGCTTTCTTT. Its translation: CASSGGDNRATEAFF.

This clonotype was observed a few times. This rearrangement joins TRBV9 to TRBJ1-2; tentative D call: TRBD1 (6 bases). Germline V gene lookup returns CDR1 SGDLS and CDR2 YYNGEE. With 3 bases removed from V and 8 bases from J, the gap between germline ends came to 20 bases. The CDR3 sequence is 15 residues long. CDR3 residues: CASSGRDTGLRGYTF. CDR3 DNA sequence: TGTGCCAGCAGCGGGCGGGACACGGGCCTTAGGGGCTACACCTTC.

The chain uses TRBV6-5 and TRBJ2-7; D could derive from TRBD1 or TRBD2 (5 bases each). With 2 bases removed from V and 7 bases from J, the gap between germline ends came to 9 bases. CDR3 length: 12 residues. CDR1 and CDR2 (germline): MNHEY, SVGAGI. The DNA for the CDR3 is TGTGCCAGCAGTTACGAGGGGCGGGAGCAGTACTTC. As protein: CASSYEGREQYF.

This clonotype has only a few counts. V gene TRBV7-9 combines with J gene TRBJ1-1, with D unclear. Germline-derived CDR1 and CDR2 are SEHNR and FQNEAQ (reference sequence). Between the trimmed V and J ends, which lost 1 base and 7 bases, there was a span of 10 bases. CDR3 length equals 13 residues. For the CDR3, the DNA is TGTGCCAGCAGCTTAGTTGGTATGATTGAAGCTTTCTTT. It translates to CASSLVGMIEAFF. Variable domain in full (rest from reference TRBV7-9 and TRBJ1-1): DTGVSQNPRHKITKRGQNVTFRCDPISEHNRLYWYRQTLGQGPEFLTYFQNEAQLEKSRLLSDRFSAERPKGSFSTLEIQRTEQGDSAMYLCASSLVGMIEAFFGQGTRLTVV.

This clonotype showed up many times. The chain is built from TRBV7-2 and TRBJ2-3, with TRBD2 matching over 9 bases. Germline V gene data show CDR1 as SGHTA and CDR2 as FQGNSA. V was clipped by 6 bases and J by 1 base; unmatched bases: 5. This CDR3 spans 15 amino acids. Written as DNA, the CDR3 is TGTGCCAGCAGTTTCATAGCGGGGGGCACAGATACGCAGTATTTT. This sequence encodes CASSFIAGGTDTQYF.

This clonotype was recorded many times. CDR3 region: CASRPTGTGVNQPQHF. The CDR3 coding sequence is TGTGCCAGCAGACCAACGGGGACAGGGGTCAATCAGCCCCAGCATTTT. The J gene is TRBJ1-5, the V gene TRBV7-8, with 10 bases matching TRBD1. The CDR3 length is 16 residues. Trimming took 6 bases from V and 3 from J; bases not matched to a gene: 8. Germline CDR1 SGHVS, CDR2 FQNEAQ.

This clonotype was counted only a few times. The V call is TRBV6-6, the J call TRBJ2-3; 14 bases fit TRBD2. Per germline, CDR1 MNHNY and CDR2 SVGAGI (reference sequence). The CDR3 loop spans 17 amino acids. Unmatched junction bases numbered 6, after V lost 4 bases and J lost 3 bases. In DNA form, the CDR3 reads TGTGCCAGCAGTTTTCCGACTAGCGGGGGGGTGACAGATACGCAGTATTTT. Protein product: CASSFPTSGGVTDTQYF.

In its sample, this clonotype was seen a few times. This chain links TRBV20-1 with TRBJ2-7; D is ambiguous. CDR1 is DFQATT and CDR2 is SNEGSKA in the germline V gene (reference sequence). CDR3 length equals 12 residues. V was cut by 5 bases and J by 4 bases, with 12 bases left in between. In nucleotides, the CDR3 is TGCAGTGCTGCCTCCGGTGGGTACGAGCAGTACGTC. Its translation: CSAASGGYEQYV.

This clonotype was counted a few times. The V and J genes are TRBV19 and TRBJ2-1; TRBD2 matches at 10 bases. The CDR3 is 15 amino acids. Germline V CDR1 and CDR2: LNHDA, SQIVND (reference sequence). J was trimmed by 3 bases and V by 3 bases; bases with no gene match: 2. CDR3 coding DNA: TGTGCCAGTAGTATGGTAGCGGGGGGCTACAATGAGCAGTTCTTC. It encodes CASSMVAGGYNEQFF.

This clonotype was seen only a few times. V is TRBV5-5 and J is TRBJ1-4; the D is unclear. Germline lookup yields CDR1 SGHKS and CDR2 YYEKEE (reference sequence). The V end lost 4 bases, the J end lost 0 bases, and 13 bases lay between the germline ends. There are 16 residues in the CDR3. CDR3 protein: CASSPGWLATNEKLFF. In DNA form, the CDR3 reads TGTGCCAGCAGCCCTGGTTGGCTTGCAACTAATGAAAAACTGTTTTTT.

The chain links TRBV23-1 to TRBJ2-4; 8 bases are a match to TRBD1. TRBV23-1 belongs to the ORF category, with a function that is uncertain. This CDR3 has 14 amino acids. Trimming took 7 bases from V and 6 from J; bases not matched to a gene: 8. DNA of the CDR3: TGCGCCAGCACGAGACAGGGGATGGGAAACATTCAGTACTTC. Translating gives CASTRQGMGNIQYF.

V and J are TRBV3-1 and TRBJ1-4; the D is unclear. Germline loops: CDR1 LGHDT, CDR2 YNNKEL (reference sequence). The V gene lost 4 bases and the J gene lost 4 bases, with 13 bases spanning the gap. CDR3 size: 15 residues. Written as DNA, the CDR3 is TGTGCCAGCAGCCGAGGGCTACCGGTTAATGAAAAACTGTTTTTT. This gives the protein CASSRGLPVNEKLFF.

This clonotype was observed at least ten times. The chain couples TRBV7-6 to TRBJ2-1; 8 bases match TRBD2. CDR1 and CDR2 from the germline V gene are SGHVS and FNYEAQ. With 6 bases clipped from V and 2 bases from J, the junction kept 9 bases outside the gene matches. The CDR3 covers 16 residues. CDR3: CASSPGGGLAYNEQFF. The CDR3 DNA is TGTGCCAGCAGTCCAGGCGGGGGGCTCGCCTACAATGAGCAGTTCTTC.

With regard to this clonotype: Given a much more abundant clone one base away, this may be a read error. The final CDR3 position lacks the conserved phenylalanine or tryptophan, pointing to a likely read error. V gene TRBV12-3 or TRBV12-4 combines with J gene TRBJ2-3; TRBD2 is a possible D gene (6 bases). With 5 bases removed from V and 6 bases from J, the gap between germline ends came to 12 bases. The CDR3 consists of 13 residues. The CDR3 loop is CASSPPGEDTQYS. The CDR3 DNA sequence: TGTGCCAGCAGTCCCCCGGGGGAGGATACGCAGTATTCT.

This clonotype was seen more than once but under ten times. This chain joins TRBV7-8 and TRBJ2-3; 10 bases fit TRBD2. This CDR3 comprises 18 residues. Trimming took 3 bases from V and 4 from J; bases not matched to a gene: 13. The germline gives CDR1 SGHVS, CDR2 FQNEAQ. The DNA of the CDR3 is TGTGCCAGCAGCTTCGCCAGGGAAGCGGGGGGGCCCTCAGATACGCAGTATTTT. Its protein is CASSFAREAGGPSDTQYF.

The sample holds many counts of this clonotype. This chain joins TRBV7-2 and TRBJ2-1; no firm D call. The CDR3 totals 17 residues. V gave up 4 bases and J gave up 0 bases, with 16 bases separating them. Germline-derived CDR1 and CDR2 are SGHTA and FQGNSA. The chain's CDR3 is CASSSTVLGSSYNEQFF. The CDR3 DNA sequence: TGTGCCAGCAGCTCGACCGTCCTAGGAAGCTCCTACAATGAGCAGTTCTTC.

This clonotype was detected only a few times. The V gene is TRBV9, the J gene TRBJ2-1; D may match TRBD1 or TRBD2 (5 bases each). V shed 0 bases and J shed 6 bases, with 16 bases lying between them. Germline assignment: CDR1 SGDLS and CDR2 YYNGEE. CDR3 size: 16 residues. The CDR3 loop reads CASSVEGAPTINEQFF. The CDR3, as DNA: TGTGCCAGCAGCGTAGAAGGGGCCCCGACTATCAATGAGCAGTTCTTC.

V is TRBV10-3 and J is TRBJ2-2; D gene ambiguous. CDR1 ENHRY and CDR2 SYGVKD come from the germline V gene. The CDR3 spans 12 residues. Trimming pared 8 bases from V and 6 bases from J, leaving 10 bases between. The CDR3 region has the DNA TGTGCCATCCTACGCATAGCCGGGGAGCTGTTTTTT. Its translation: CAILRIAGELFF.

This chain uses TRBV6-1 with TRBJ2-5; possible D gene TRBD2, 6 bases. The V end lost 2 bases, the J end lost 2 bases, and 15 bases lay between the germline ends. Germline lookup yields CDR1 MNHNS and CDR2 SASEGT. The CDR3 totals 16 residues. CDR3 DNA sequence: TGTGCCAGCAGTGAAAGAGGAGGGACGATTCAAGAGACCCAGTACTTC. Translation gives CASSERGGTIQETQYF.

Of note for this clonotype: Mismatch with germline at one junction end may stem from a read error. V gene TRBV12-3 or TRBV12-4 combines with J gene TRBJ2-1; TRBD2 matches 12 bases. The CDR3 has 18 residues. The CDR3 nucleotides read TGTGCCAACAGTCCCCGCCTAGCGGGGGGGCCGGGGGGGAATGAGCAGTTCTTC. This translates into CANSPRLAGGPGGNEQFF.

The table lists this clonotype with a few counts. This chain links TRBV20-1 with TRBJ1-2; D might be TRBD1 (5 bases). The V end was cut by 3 bases, the J end by 8 bases, with 10 bases between. The CDR3 runs 11 residues. Per the germline V gene, CDR1 is DFQATT and CDR2 is SNEGSKA (reference sequence). The CDR3 protein is CSASPGSGYTF. In nucleotides, the CDR3 is TGCAGTGCTAGTCCAGGGAGCGGCTACACCTTC.

This clonotype has a count of ten or more. The rearrangement uses TRBV6-7 and TRBJ2-7; 12 nucleotides align to TRBD1. TRBV6-7 is an open reading frame whose function is uncertain. The CDR3 loop spans 18 amino acids. Trimming at V came to 0 bases and at J to 2 bases, leaving 8 bases not matched to a gene. In nucleotides, the CDR3 is TGTGCCAGCAGTTACTCGGGGACAGGGGGCCGCATGCCCTACGAGCAGTACGTC. Amino acids: CASSYSGTGGRMPYEQYV.

This chain links TRBV4-3 with TRBJ2-5; 9 bases match TRBD2. Germline-derived CDR1 and CDR2 are LGHNA and YSLEER. This CDR3 comprises 15 residues. J lost 5 bases, V lost 0 bases, and 4 bases had no gene match. The CDR3 DNA reads as TGCGCCAGCAGCCAAGAGCGGGGGGGCGGGGAGACCCAGTACTTC. As protein: CASSQERGGGETQYF.

The chain uses TRBV7-4 and TRBJ1-5; unclear D gene. Trimming took 2 bases from V and 1 from J, leaving 9 bases between them. The CDR3 has 15 residues. CDR1 and CDR2 (germline): SGHVT, SQSDAQ. CDR3 sequence: CASSLSSASNQPQHF. The DNA for the CDR3 is TGTGCCAGCAGCTTATCGTCTGCCAGCAATCAGCCCCAGCATTTT.

The chain carries TRBV6-2 or TRBV6-3 and TRBJ1-1; D may be TRBD1 (5 bases). Germline loops: CDR1 MNHEY, CDR2 SVGEGT. The CDR3 runs to 12 residues. The ends were cut back, 7 bases at V and 3 bases at J, with 9 bases in the middle. Here the CDR3 reads CASKEGHTEAFF. CDR3 coding DNA: TGTGCCAGCAAGGAGGGGCACACTGAAGCTTTCTTT.